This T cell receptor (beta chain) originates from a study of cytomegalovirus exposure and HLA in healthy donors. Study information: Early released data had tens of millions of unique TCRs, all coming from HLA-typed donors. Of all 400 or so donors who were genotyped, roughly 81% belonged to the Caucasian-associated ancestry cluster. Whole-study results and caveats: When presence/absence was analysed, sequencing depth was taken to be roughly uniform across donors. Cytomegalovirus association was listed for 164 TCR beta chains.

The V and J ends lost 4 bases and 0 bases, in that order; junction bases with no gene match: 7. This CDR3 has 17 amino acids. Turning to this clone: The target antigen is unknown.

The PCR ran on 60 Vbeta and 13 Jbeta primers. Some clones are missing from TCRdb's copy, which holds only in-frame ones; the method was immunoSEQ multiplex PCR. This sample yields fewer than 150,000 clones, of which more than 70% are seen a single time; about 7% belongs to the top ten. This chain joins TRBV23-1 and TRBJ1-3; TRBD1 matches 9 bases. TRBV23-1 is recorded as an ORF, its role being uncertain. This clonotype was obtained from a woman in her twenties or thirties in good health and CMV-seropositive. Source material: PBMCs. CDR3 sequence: CASSPGQGKSSGNTIYF. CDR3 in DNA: TGCGCCAGCAGTCCCGGACAGGGGAAGAGCTCTGGAAACACCATATATTTT.